This TCR beta chain was sequenced for a study of CD8 T cells in Susac syndrome. After extraction with the RNeasy kit, about 0.5 to 1 ug of the RNA was reverse transcribed using random hexamers. An immunoSEQ multiplex PCR amplified TCR beta CDR3 over 54 Vbeta and 13 Jbeta. TCRdb itself ran the immunoSEQ multiplex PCR reads through MiXCR, one entry per CDR3 protein. Of 150,000 to 200,000 distinct CDR3 sequences in the sample, around 94% are singletons; the top ten hold over 0.12%. Germline V gene lookup returns CDR1 SQVTM and CDR2 ANQGSEA. CDR3 length: 14 amino acids. V dropped 7 bases and J dropped 4 bases, with 19 bases sitting between them. The study used healthy donors as controls matched for age and sex. Negative isolation yielded CD8+ and CD4+ T cells; FACS enriched TEMRA cells.

This TCR derives from a human donor in good health. V is TRBV29-1 and J is TRBJ1-1, with D possibly being TRBD1 (5 bases). Sequencing was done on a sample of CD4+ T cells from PBMCs. The CDR3 DNA sequence: TGCAGCGGTGGGACCGCTTATGGGACCACTGAAGCTTTCTTT. It translates to CSGGTAYGTTEAFF.